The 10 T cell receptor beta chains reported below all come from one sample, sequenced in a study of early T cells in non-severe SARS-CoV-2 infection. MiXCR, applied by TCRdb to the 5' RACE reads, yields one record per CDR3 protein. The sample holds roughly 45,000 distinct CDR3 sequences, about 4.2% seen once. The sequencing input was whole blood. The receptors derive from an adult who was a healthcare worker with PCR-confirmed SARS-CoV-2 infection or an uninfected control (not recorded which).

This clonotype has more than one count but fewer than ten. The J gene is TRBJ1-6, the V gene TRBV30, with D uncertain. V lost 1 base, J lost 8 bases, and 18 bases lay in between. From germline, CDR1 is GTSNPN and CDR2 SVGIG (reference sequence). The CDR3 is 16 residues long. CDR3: CAWSGYRVEGYSPLHF. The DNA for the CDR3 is TGTGCCTGGAGTGGATACCGGGTGGAGGGATATTCACCCCTCCACTTT.

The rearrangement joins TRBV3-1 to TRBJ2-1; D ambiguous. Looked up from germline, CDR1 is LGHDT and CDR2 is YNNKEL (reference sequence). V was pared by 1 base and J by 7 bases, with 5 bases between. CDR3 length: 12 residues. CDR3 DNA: TGTGCCAGCAGCCAAGGGAGAAATGAGCAGTTCTTC. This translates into CASSQGRNEQFF.

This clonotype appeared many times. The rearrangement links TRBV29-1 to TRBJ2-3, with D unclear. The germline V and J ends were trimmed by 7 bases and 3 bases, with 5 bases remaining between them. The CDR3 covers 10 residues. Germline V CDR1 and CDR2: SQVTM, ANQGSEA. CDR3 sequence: CSAGTDTQYF. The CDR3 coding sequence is TGCAGCGCAGGAACAGATACGCAGTATTTT.

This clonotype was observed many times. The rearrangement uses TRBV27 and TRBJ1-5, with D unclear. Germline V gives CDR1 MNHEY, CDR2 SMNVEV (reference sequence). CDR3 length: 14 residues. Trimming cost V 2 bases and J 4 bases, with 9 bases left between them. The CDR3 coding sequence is TGTGCCAGCAGTTTAGGGCGGGGAAATCAGCCCCAGCATTTT. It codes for CASSLGRGNQPQHF.

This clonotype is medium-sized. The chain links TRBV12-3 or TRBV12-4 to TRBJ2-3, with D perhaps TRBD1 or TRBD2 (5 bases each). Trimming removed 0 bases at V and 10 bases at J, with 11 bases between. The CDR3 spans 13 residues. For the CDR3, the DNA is TGTGCCAGCAGTTTAGCGGGAGAGGGACCGCAGTATTTT. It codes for CASSLAGEGPQYF.

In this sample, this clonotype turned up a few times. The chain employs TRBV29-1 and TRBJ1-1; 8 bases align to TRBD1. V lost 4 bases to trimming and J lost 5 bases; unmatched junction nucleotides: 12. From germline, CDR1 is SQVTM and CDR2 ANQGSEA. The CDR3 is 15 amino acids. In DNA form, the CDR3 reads TGCAGCGTTGTGCCCTGGAACAGGGGGGATACTGAAGCTTTCTTT. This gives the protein CSVVPWNRGDTEAFF.

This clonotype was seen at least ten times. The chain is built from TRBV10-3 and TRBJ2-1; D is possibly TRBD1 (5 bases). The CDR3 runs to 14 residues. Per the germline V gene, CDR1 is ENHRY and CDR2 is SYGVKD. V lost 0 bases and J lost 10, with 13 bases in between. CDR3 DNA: TGTGCCATCAGTGAGTCCCAGGGAATCGGGGAGCAGTTCTTC. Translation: CAISESQGIGEQFF.

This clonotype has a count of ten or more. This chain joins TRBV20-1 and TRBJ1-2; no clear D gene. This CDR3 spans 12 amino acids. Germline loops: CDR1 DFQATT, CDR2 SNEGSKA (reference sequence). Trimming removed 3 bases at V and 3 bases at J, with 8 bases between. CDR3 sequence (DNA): TGCAGTGCTAGGGACTCCCACTATGGCTACACCTTC. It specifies CSARDSHYGYTF.

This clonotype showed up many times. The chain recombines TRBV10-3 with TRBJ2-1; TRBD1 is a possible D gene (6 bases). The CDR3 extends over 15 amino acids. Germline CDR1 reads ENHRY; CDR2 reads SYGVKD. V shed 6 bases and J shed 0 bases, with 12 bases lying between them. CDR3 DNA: TGTGCCATCAGGATGACAGGACGCTCCTACAATGAGCAGTTCTTC. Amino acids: CAIRMTGRSYNEQFF.

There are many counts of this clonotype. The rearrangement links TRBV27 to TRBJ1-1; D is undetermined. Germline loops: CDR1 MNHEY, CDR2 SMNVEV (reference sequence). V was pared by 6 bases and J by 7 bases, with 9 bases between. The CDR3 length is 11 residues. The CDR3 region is CASSQSGEAFF. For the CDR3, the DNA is TGTGCCAGCAGCCAGTCGGGTGAAGCTTTCTTT.